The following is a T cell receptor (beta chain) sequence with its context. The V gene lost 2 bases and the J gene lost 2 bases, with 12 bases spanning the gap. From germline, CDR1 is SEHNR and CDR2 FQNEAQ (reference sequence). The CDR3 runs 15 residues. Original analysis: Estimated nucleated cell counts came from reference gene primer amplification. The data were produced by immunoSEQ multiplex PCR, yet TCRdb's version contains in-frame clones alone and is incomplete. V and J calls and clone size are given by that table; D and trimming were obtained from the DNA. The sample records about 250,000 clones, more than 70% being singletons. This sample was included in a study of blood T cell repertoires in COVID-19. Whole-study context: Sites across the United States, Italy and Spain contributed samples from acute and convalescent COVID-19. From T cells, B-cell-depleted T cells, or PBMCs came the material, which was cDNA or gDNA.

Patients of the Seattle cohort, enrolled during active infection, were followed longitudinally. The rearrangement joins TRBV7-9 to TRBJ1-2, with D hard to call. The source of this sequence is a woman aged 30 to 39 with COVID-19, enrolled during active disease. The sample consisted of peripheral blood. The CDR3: CASSLFATANYGYTF. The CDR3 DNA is TGTGCCAGCAGCTTATTTGCAACAGCCAACTATGGCTACACCTTC.